The rows below give T cell receptor beta chains drawn from one sample of a study of T-cell reconstitution after alpha-beta-depleted transplantation in children. TCRdb independently ran MiXCR on the PCR reads; one entry per CDR3 protein. The sample records about 610,000 distinct CDR3 sequences, 10% to 13% being singletons. The sequenced sample was PBMCs from the stem cell graft donor, obtained from the stem cell graft. These receptors were taken from a human donor who donated a stem cell graft to a child with acute myeloid leukemia. Both conserved end residues are part of each CDR3. A D gene is named only where the DNA matches it firmly. The size of a clone is reported for some rows only, either as once, few or many, or as a class for expanded clones.

v_gene: TRBV24-1
len: 15
j_gene: TRBJ2-3
abundance: many
d_gene: TRBD2
CDR3aa: CATSGLAGGADTQYF
CDR3nt: TGTGCCACCAGTGGGCTGGCGGGAGGAGCAGATACGCAGTATTTT

v_gene: TRBV30
len: 14
j_gene: TRBJ1-2
abundance: few
d_gene: NA
CDR3aa: CAWSPGARKGGYTF
CDR3nt: TGTGCCTGGAGTCCCGGGGCTCGAAAAGGTGGCTACACCTTC

v_gene: TRBV27
len: 15
j_gene: TRBJ2-3
abundance: NA
d_gene: TRBD2
CDR3aa: CASSQPGLAELPQYF
CDR3nt: TGTGCCAGCAGCCAACCGGGACTAGCGGAGCTCCCCCAGTATTTT

v_gene: TRBV4-3
len: 15
j_gene: TRBJ1-2
abundance: many
d_gene: NA
CDR3aa: CASSQEVGQYYGYTF
CDR3nt: TGCGCCAGCAGCCAAGAGGTTGGGCAGTACTATGGCTACACCTTC

v_gene: TRBV9
len: 15
j_gene: TRBJ1-1
abundance: NA
d_gene: TRBD1
CDR3aa: CASSVADRVSTEAFF
CDR3nt: TGTGCCAGCAGCGTAGCTGACAGGGTCAGCACTGAAGCTTTCTTT

v_gene: TRBV3-1
len: 15
j_gene: TRBJ1-5
abundance: NA
d_gene: NA
CDR3aa: CASSQGRAGAQPQHF
CDR3nt: TGTGCCAGCAGCCAAGGGAGGGCGGGGGCTCAGCCCCAGCATTTT

v_gene: TRBV27
len: 15
j_gene: TRBJ2-7
abundance: few
d_gene: TRBD1
CDR3aa: CASSKPGQGKVEQYF
CDR3nt: TGTGCCAGCAGTAAACCGGGACAGGGGAAGGTCGAGCAGTACTTC

v_gene: TRBV12-3/TRBV12-4
len: 14
j_gene: TRBJ2-7
abundance: NA
d_gene: TRBD1
CDR3aa: CASRGDRPTYEQYF
CDR3nt: TGTGCCAGCAGGGGGGACAGGCCCACCTACGAGCAGTACTTC

v_gene: TRBV20-1
len: 16
j_gene: TRBJ2-5
abundance: NA
d_gene: TRBD2
CDR3aa: CSASPVGGRAIGTQYF
CDR3nt: TGCAGTGCTAGTCCCGTGGGCGGGAGGGCCATCGGGACCCAGTACTTC

v_gene: TRBV28
len: 13
j_gene: TRBJ1-1
abundance: many
d_gene: TRBD1
CDR3aa: CASSLPQGPEAFF
CDR3nt: TGTGCCAGCAGTTTACCACAGGGGCCTGAAGCTTTCTTT

v_gene: TRBV10-3
len: 13
j_gene: TRBJ2-2
abundance: NA
d_gene: NA
CDR3aa: CAILGSSPGELFF
CDR3nt: TGTGCCATCCTCGGGAGTTCCCCCGGGGAGCTGTTTTTT

v_gene: TRBV28
len: 14
j_gene: TRBJ2-1
abundance: many
d_gene: NA
CDR3aa: CASSFAGVGNEQFF
CDR3nt: TGTGCCAGCAGTTTTGCGGGTGTGGGCAATGAGCAGTTCTTC

v_gene: TRBV6-5
len: 14
j_gene: TRBJ2-7
abundance: NA
d_gene: TRBD1
CDR3aa: CASSRDRVIYEQYF
CDR3nt: TGTGCCAGCAGCCGGGACAGGGTAATCTACGAGCAGTACTTC

v_gene: TRBV12-3/TRBV12-4
len: 13
j_gene: TRBJ2-7
abundance: few
d_gene: NA
CDR3aa: CASKGDESYEQYF
CDR3nt: TGTGCCAGCAAAGGGGACGAATCCTACGAGCAGTACTTC

v_gene: TRBV9
len: 12
j_gene: TRBJ2-7
abundance: many
d_gene: NA
CDR3aa: CASSGDTYEQYF
CDR3nt: TGTGCCAGCAGCGGAGACACCTACGAGCAGTACTTC

v_gene: TRBV29-1
len: 14
j_gene: TRBJ2-7
abundance: NA
d_gene: NA
CDR3aa: CSVGPRQSSYEQYF
CDR3nt: TGCAGCGTTGGACCTCGACAGTCCTCCTACGAGCAGTACTTC

v_gene: TRBV5-1
len: 14
j_gene: TRBJ1-1
abundance: NA
d_gene: NA
CDR3aa: CASALGSMNTEAFF
CDR3nt: TGCGCCAGCGCATTGGGCAGCATGAACACTGAAGCTTTCTTT

v_gene: TRBV6-5
len: 13
j_gene: TRBJ1-6
abundance: NA
d_gene: NA
CDR3aa: CASSYGRDSPLHF
CDR3nt: TGTGCCAGCAGTTACGGGCGGGATTCACCCCTCCACTTT

v_gene: TRBV7-2
len: 14
j_gene: TRBJ2-3
abundance: NA
d_gene: TRBD2
CDR3aa: CASKLAGGVDTQYF
CDR3nt: TGTGCCAGCAAACTAGCGGGAGGGGTAGATACGCAGTATTTT

v_gene: TRBV5-8
len: 14
j_gene: TRBJ1-1
abundance: NA
d_gene: NA
CDR3aa: CASPNQGRNTEAFF
CDR3nt: TGTGCCAGCCCCAATCAGGGTAGGAACACTGAAGCTTTCTTT

v_gene: TRBV5-6
len: 17
j_gene: TRBJ2-7
abundance: NA
d_gene: TRBD2
CDR3aa: CASSLRLAGGPSYEQYF
CDR3nt: TGTGCCAGCAGCTTGCGCTTAGCGGGAGGCCCCTCCTACGAGCAGTACTTC

v_gene: TRBV10-3
len: 14
j_gene: TRBJ2-5
abundance: few
d_gene: TRBD2
CDR3aa: CAISGTSGQETQYF
CDR3nt: TGTGCCATCAGTGGGACTAGCGGACAAGAGACCCAGTACTTC

v_gene: TRBV5-1
len: 15
j_gene: TRBJ2-2
abundance: NA
d_gene: TRBD2
CDR3aa: CASSLLAGSTGELFF
CDR3nt: TGCGCCAGCAGCTTACTAGCGGGCTCCACCGGGGAGCTGTTTTTT

v_gene: TRBV12-3/TRBV12-4
len: 15
j_gene: TRBJ2-1
abundance: few
d_gene: NA
CDR3aa: CASSLSWDSSGEQFF
CDR3nt: TGTGCCAGCAGTTTAAGCTGGGACTCCTCGGGTGAGCAGTTCTTC

v_gene: TRBV2
len: 14
j_gene: TRBJ2-1
abundance: few
d_gene: TRBD2
CDR3aa: CASSASQLANEQFF
CDR3nt: TGTGCCAGCAGCGCCTCCCAACTAGCGAATGAGCAGTTCTTC

v_gene: TRBV30
len: 16
j_gene: TRBJ2-6
abundance: few
d_gene: TRBD2
CDR3aa: CGYTPAGGLRANVLTF
CDR3nt: TGTGGGTATACCCCGGCGGGAGGGCTTAGGGCCAACGTCCTGACTTTC

v_gene: TRBV7-8
len: 14
j_gene: TRBJ2-2
abundance: many
d_gene: NA
CDR3aa: CASSVGQNTGELFF
CDR3nt: TGTGCCAGCAGCGTGGGACAGAACACCGGGGAGCTGTTTTTT

v_gene: TRBV20-1
len: 15
j_gene: TRBJ1-1
abundance: NA
d_gene: TRBD1
CDR3aa: CSAGPPQGARTEAFF
CDR3nt: TGCAGTGCTGGGCCCCCACAGGGGGCGAGGACTGAAGCTTTCTTT

v_gene: TRBV7-3
len: 15
j_gene: TRBJ2-7
abundance: NA
d_gene: TRBD2
CDR3aa: CASSSNGGRLYEQYF
CDR3nt: TGTGCCAGCAGTTCTAACGGGGGGAGACTCTACGAGCAGTACTTC

v_gene: TRBV5-1
len: 17
j_gene: TRBJ2-3
abundance: NA
d_gene: TRBD2
CDR3aa: CASSLELGAGGTDTQYF
CDR3nt: TGCGCCAGCAGCTTGGAACTAGGGGCGGGGGGCACAGATACGCAGTATTTT

v_gene: TRBV5-1
len: 14
j_gene: TRBJ1-1
abundance: NA
d_gene: TRBD1
CDR3aa: CASSFSRDSLEAFF
CDR3nt: TGCGCCAGCAGCTTTAGTCGGGACAGTCTTGAAGCTTTCTTT

v_gene: TRBV20-1
len: 14
j_gene: TRBJ2-5
abundance: NA
d_gene: TRBD2
CDR3aa: CSAHTSGSLETQYF
CDR3nt: TGCAGTGCTCACACTAGCGGGAGTTTGGAGACCCAGTACTTC

v_gene: TRBV30
len: 14
j_gene: TRBJ2-5
abundance: NA
d_gene: NA
CDR3aa: CAWSVKGGQETQYF
CDR3nt: TGTGCCTGGAGTGTAAAGGGGGGTCAAGAGACCCAGTACTTC

v_gene: TRBV7-2
len: 14
j_gene: TRBJ2-7
abundance: many
d_gene: NA
CDR3aa: CASSSSVGNYEQYF
CDR3nt: TGTGCCAGCAGCTCCAGTGTTGGAAACTACGAGCAGTACTTC

v_gene: TRBV6-4
len: 15
j_gene: TRBJ1-1
abundance: NA
d_gene: NA
CDR3aa: CASSEGGAGAVEAFF
CDR3nt: TGTGCCAGCAGTGAGGGGGGGGCAGGGGCCGTTGAAGCTTTCTTT

v_gene: TRBV7-2
len: 16
j_gene: TRBJ1-1
abundance: NA
d_gene: NA
CDR3aa: CASSLGKGPVNTEAFF
CDR3nt: TGTGCCAGCAGCTTAGGAAAAGGGCCGGTGAACACTGAAGCTTTCTTT

v_gene: TRBV29-1
len: 12
j_gene: TRBJ2-1
abundance: many
d_gene: NA
CDR3aa: CSVDNGSNEQFF
CDR3nt: TGCAGCGTTGATAACGGTTCCAATGAGCAGTTCTTC

v_gene: TRBV5-5
len: 15
j_gene: TRBJ2-1
abundance: many
d_gene: NA
CDR3aa: CASSLVGDSYNEQFF
CDR3nt: TGTGCCAGCAGCTTGGTGGGAGACTCCTACAATGAGCAGTTCTTC

v_gene: TRBV28
len: 15
j_gene: TRBJ1-1
abundance: NA
d_gene: NA
CDR3aa: CASSFFGGAKTEAFF
CDR3nt: TGTGCCAGCAGTTTTTTTGGCGGGGCAAAAACTGAAGCTTTCTTT

v_gene: TRBV6-6
len: 13
j_gene: TRBJ2-4
abundance: few
d_gene: TRBD1
CDR3aa: CASRRGQENIQYF
CDR3nt: TGTGCCAGCAGGCGAGGACAGGAAAACATTCAGTACTTC

v_gene: TRBV7-2
len: 16
j_gene: TRBJ2-7
abundance: many
d_gene: TRBD2
CDR3aa: CASSLGAGGRLYEQYF
CDR3nt: TGTGCCAGCAGCTTGGGAGCGGGAGGTCGCCTATACGAGCAGTACTTC

v_gene: TRBV6-1
len: 16
j_gene: TRBJ2-5
abundance: many
d_gene: TRBD1
CDR3aa: CASSSRTGVTHETQYF
CDR3nt: TGTGCCAGCAGCAGCCGGACAGGGGTAACACACGAGACCCAGTACTTC

v_gene: TRBV4-3
len: 15
j_gene: TRBJ2-7
abundance: NA
d_gene: NA
CDR3aa: CASSQDFGTAYEQYF
CDR3nt: TGCGCCAGCAGCCAAGATTTTGGCACCGCCTACGAGCAGTACTTC

v_gene: TRBV7-2
len: 14
j_gene: TRBJ1-2
abundance: NA
d_gene: TRBD1
CDR3aa: CASSSQTGWGGYTF
CDR3nt: TGTGCCAGCAGCTCTCAGACAGGGTGGGGTGGCTACACCTTC

v_gene: TRBV20-1
len: 15
j_gene: TRBJ2-1
abundance: many
d_gene: TRBD2
CDR3aa: CSARDIGRELHEQFF
CDR3nt: TGCAGTGCTAGAGATATCGGGCGGGAGTTGCATGAGCAGTTCTTC

v_gene: TRBV7-2
len: 13
j_gene: TRBJ2-3
abundance: few
d_gene: NA
CDR3aa: CASSWRRADTQYF
CDR3nt: TGTGCCAGCAGCTGGCGGAGGGCAGATACGCAGTATTTT

v_gene: TRBV5-6
len: 15
j_gene: TRBJ1-2
abundance: NA
d_gene: TRBD1
CDR3aa: CASSRGQGRYYGYTF
CDR3nt: TGTGCCAGCAGCAGAGGACAGGGAAGGTACTATGGCTACACCTTC

v_gene: TRBV29-1
len: 14
j_gene: TRBJ2-6
abundance: few
d_gene: NA
CDR3aa: CSVEHAGTPNVLTF
CDR3nt: TGCAGCGTTGAGCACGCCGGGACGCCCAACGTCCTGACTTTC

v_gene: TRBV10-2
len: 15
j_gene: TRBJ2-1
abundance: few
d_gene: TRBD2
CDR3aa: CASSEGTSGGNEQFF
CDR3nt: TGCGCCAGCAGTGAGGGGACTAGCGGGGGCAATGAGCAGTTCTTC

v_gene: TRBV20-1
len: 16
j_gene: TRBJ2-5
abundance: few
d_gene: TRBD2
CDR3aa: CSARGGTSGIFETQYF
CDR3nt: TGCAGTGCTAGAGGAGGGACTAGCGGGATCTTTGAGACCCAGTACTTC